This is a list of T cell receptor beta chains from one sample in a study of cytomegalovirus exposure and HLA in healthy donors. TCRdb keeps only in-frame clones here, not all; method: immunoSEQ multiplex PCR. The sample includes about 170,000 clones, 80% to 90% of them seen just once. Sequencing input: PBMCs. The receptors were gathered from a woman aged 25 to 45 in good health and CMV-seronegative. CDR3s include the opening cysteine and the closing phenylalanine or tryptophan. A D gene is named only where the DNA matches it firmly. Size values are once, few and many counts, or a class for expanded clones, and some rows have none.

DNA,CDR3,V,J,D,size
TGTGCCAGCAGTGACTCGACTAGCGGGGGGGCAGATACGCAGTATTTT,CASSDSTSGGADTQYF,TRBV6-4,TRBJ2-3,TRBD2,NA
TGTGCCAGCGGCCTGGACAGGGGAATGGGTGGAAACACCATATATTTT,CASGLDRGMGGNTIYF,TRBV28,TRBJ1-3,TRBD1,NA
TGTGCCAGCAGCGTAAGCGGGACACAAGAGACCCAGTACTTC,CASSVSGTQETQYF,TRBV9,TRBJ2-5,NA,NA
TGTGCCAGCAGTTTATCGGACACAGCCTACGAGCAGTACTTC,CASSLSDTAYEQYF,TRBV27,TRBJ2-7,NA,NA
TGTGCCAGCAGCTTAGGGCAGGGGGGATCACCCCTCCACTTT,CASSLGQGGSPLHF,TRBV7-9,TRBJ1-6,TRBD1,NA
TGTGCCAGCAGCTGGGTTGGACAGCCCCAGCATTTT,CASSWVGQPQHF,TRBV7-8,TRBJ1-5,NA,NA
TGTGCCAGCAGCCCGCGGGGCACGGGCACATCCTATGGCTACACCTTC,CASSPRGTGTSYGYTF,TRBV5-4,TRBJ1-2,NA,few
TGTGCCAGCAGCTTAGCTGGTGCGAACACTGAAGCTTTCTTT,CASSLAGANTEAFF,TRBV7-6,TRBJ1-1,NA,NA
TGCGCCAGAGGGGAGAGGGGGACAGCACCTAACTATGGCTACACCTTC,CARGERGTAPNYGYTF,TRBV4-3,TRBJ1-2,TRBD1,NA
TGTGCCAGCAGTATTTCACTAGTTGGTGAGCAGTTCTTC,CASSISLVGEQFF,TRBV6-1,TRBJ2-1,NA,NA
TGTGCCAGCTCACCACGGATCGAGGGCACCGGGGAGCTGTTTTTT,CASSPRIEGTGELFF,TRBV18,TRBJ2-2,NA,NA
TGTGCCAGTACCGAGGGGGCAGGGGGGATCTATGGCTACACCTTC,CASTEGAGGIYGYTF,TRBV19,TRBJ1-2,TRBD1,NA
TGTGCCAGCAGACCCGGACAGGCTGGGGGGACCCAGTACTTC,CASRPGQAGGTQYF,TRBV7-9,TRBJ2-5,TRBD1,NA
TGTGCCAGCAGCCCCCCCGAGACAGGGAACATCTACGAGCAGTACTTC,CASSPPETGNIYEQYF,TRBV7-9,TRBJ2-7,TRBD1,NA
TGTGCCAGTAGTATCGGAGGGAAAGGGCAGCCCCAGCATTTT,CASSIGGKGQPQHF,TRBV19,TRBJ1-5,NA,NA
TGTGCCAGCAGCTTAAATGGGGGCAGGAATGAGCAGTTCTTC,CASSLNGGRNEQFF,TRBV7-3,TRBJ2-1,NA,NA
TGTGCCAGCAGTCGTCCGACTAATCCCTCCTACGAGCAGTACTTC,CASSRPTNPSYEQYF,TRBV6-5,TRBJ2-7,NA,NA
TGTGCCTGGACCAGGGGGGGCTCCTACAATGAGCAGTTCTTC,CAWTRGGSYNEQFF,TRBV30,TRBJ2-1,NA,NA
TGTGCCTGGACAGTCGCGAACACCGGGGAGCTGTTTTTT,CAWTVANTGELFF,TRBV30,TRBJ2-2,NA,NA
TGCGCCAGCAGCTCCGGGAGGGACTCTGGAAACACCATATATTTT,CASSSGRDSGNTIYF,TRBV5-1,TRBJ1-3,NA,NA
TGTGCCACCAGCAGAGATCTGGGACAGGGAAACATTCAGTACTTC,CATSRDLGQGNIQYF,TRBV15,TRBJ2-4,TRBD1,NA
TGCGCCAGCAGTCATGACCAGGGGGACTTGGTCTACGAGCAGTACTTC,CASSHDQGDLVYEQYF,TRBV23-1,TRBJ2-7,NA,NA
TGTGCCACCAGCAGAGGGGACAGGGACTATAGCAATCAGCCCCAGCATTTT,CATSRGDRDYSNQPQHF,TRBV15,TRBJ1-5,TRBD1,NA
TGTGCCAGCGTAGCCGGGAAGGGCGGCGAGACCCAGTACTTC,CASVAGKGGETQYF,TRBV5-6,TRBJ2-5,NA,NA
TGCGCCAGCAGCCAAGGGACAGGGAATGGAAACACCATATATTTT,CASSQGTGNGNTIYF,TRBV4-1,TRBJ1-3,TRBD1,NA
TGTGCCTGGTGCCGCGGGACAGGATACTACAATGAGCAGTTCTTC,CAWCRGTGYYNEQFF,TRBV30,TRBJ2-1,TRBD1,NA
TGTGCCAGCAGCTTAGTCTTAGCGTCGGTAGGGGAGACCCAGTACTTC,CASSLVLASVGETQYF,TRBV7-2,TRBJ2-5,NA,NA
TGCAGCGGTGGACAGGGGAGTACAGATACGCAGTATTTT,CSGGQGSTDTQYF,TRBV29-1,TRBJ2-3,TRBD1,NA
TGTGCCAGCAGTTACGCCTCCTACGAGCAGTACTTC,CASSYASYEQYF,TRBV6-6,TRBJ2-7,NA,NA
TGTGCCAGCAGTGACGGGGGTTTGGGTAACTATGGCTACACCTTC,CASSDGGLGNYGYTF,TRBV25-1,TRBJ1-2,NA,NA
TGCGCCAGCAGCCAAGATGGGTGGGGGGGCTATGAGCAGTTCTTC,CASSQDGWGGYEQFF,TRBV4-3,TRBJ2-1,NA,NA
TGTGCCACCAGCAGAGTGCTTGGGGGGGCGAGCAATCAGCCCCAGCATTTT,CATSRVLGGASNQPQHF,TRBV15,TRBJ1-5,NA,NA
TGTGCCAGCAGAGGTGACAGGGTACGCAATCAGCCCCAGCATTTT,CASRGDRVRNQPQHF,TRBV6-1,TRBJ1-5,TRBD1,once
TGTGCCAGCAATAACTCCCCAAGGGAGCTGTTTTTT,CASNNSPRELFF,TRBV2,TRBJ2-2,NA,NA
TGTGCCAGCAAGGCTACAGCGAATAGCAATCAGCCCCAGCATTTT,CASKATANSNQPQHF,TRBV6-1,TRBJ1-5,NA,once
TGCGCCAGCAGCCCCGGGCGGCTAGCTGGAGATACGCAGTATTTT,CASSPGRLAGDTQYF,TRBV5-1,TRBJ2-3,NA,NA
TGCGCCAGCAGCTTGGCCGGGGACAGACCTTCTCGGCTGTTTTTT,CASSLAGDRPSRLFF,TRBV5-1,TRBJ2-2,TRBD1,NA
TGTGCCAGCAGCTTAAATGCGGGAGGGGGAACAGATACGCAGTATTTT,CASSLNAGGGTDTQYF,TRBV7-2,TRBJ2-3,TRBD2,NA
TGCGCCAGCAGCCCGATAGGCTACCGAGCCGATACGCAGTATTTT,CASSPIGYRADTQYF,TRBV5-1,TRBJ2-3,NA,NA
TGTGCCAGCAACGGAGGCCCCATGAACACTGAAGCTTTCTTT,CASNGGPMNTEAFF,TRBV6-6,TRBJ1-1,NA,NA
TGTGCCAGCAGTCCCTGGACAGGGCGGAATGAGCAGTTCTTC,CASSPWTGRNEQFF,TRBV27,TRBJ2-1,TRBD1,NA
TGTGCCAGCAGCTCCCGTTTGGGGATAAACTATGGCTACACCTTC,CASSSRLGINYGYTF,TRBV5-5,TRBJ1-2,NA,NA
TGCAGCGTTAGGGCTTCGGGACAGGGGTCTAGGAATGAGCAGTTCTTC,CSVRASGQGSRNEQFF,TRBV29-1,TRBJ2-1,TRBD1,NA
TGTGCCAGCAGTTATCCGGGGGGGATTTACAATGAGCAGTTCTTC,CASSYPGGIYNEQFF,TRBV6-5,TRBJ2-1,TRBD2,NA
TGTGCCAGCAGAGGACAGGGGGCAGATACGCAGTATTTT,CASRGQGADTQYF,TRBV25-1,TRBJ2-3,TRBD1,NA
TGTGCCAGCAGCTTAGTTTTCGGGAGTCTCTACGAGCAGTACTTC,CASSLVFGSLYEQYF,TRBV7-8,TRBJ2-7,NA,NA
TGTGCCAGCAGCCGCAGAATACTAGCGGGATGGGTCGGGGAGCTGTTTTTT,CASSRRILAGWVGELFF,TRBV28,TRBJ2-2,TRBD2,NA
TGCGCCAGCAGCCTCGACGTGGAGACCTACGAGCAGTACTTC,CASSLDVETYEQYF,TRBV4-1,TRBJ2-7,NA,once
TGTGCCAGTCGGTCCCGGCTTATGAACACTGAAGCTTTCTTT,CASRSRLMNTEAFF,TRBV19,TRBJ1-1,NA,NA
TGTGCCAGCAGTTTAATTAGACAGGGGGCCGATGAGCAGTTCTTC,CASSLIRQGADEQFF,TRBV2,TRBJ2-1,TRBD1,NA
TGTGCCAGCAGCCGCTTGGGGAGTCAGAACACTGAAGCTTTCTTT,CASSRLGSQNTEAFF,TRBV7-9,TRBJ1-1,NA,NA
TGTGCCAGCAGTGAACCCTGGGCGGGACTATACGAGCAGTACTTC,CASSEPWAGLYEQYF,TRBV6-1,TRBJ2-7,TRBD2,NA
TGTGCCAGCAGCTTAAACGGGAGGGCCGTTAATGAGCAGTTCTTC,CASSLNGRAVNEQFF,TRBV7-6,TRBJ2-1,TRBD2,once
TGCGCCAGCAGCACCGCGGGGGGCGAGGGGGAGACCCAGTACTTC,CASSTAGGEGETQYF,TRBV4-1,TRBJ2-5,TRBD2,NA
TGTGCCAGCGCACCGAACATCCCAAGGAGCGAGCAGTACTTC,CASAPNIPRSEQYF,TRBV28,TRBJ2-7,NA,NA
TGTGCCAGCAGTGCCCGTCGGAACTATAATTCACCCCTCCACTTT,CASSARRNYNSPLHF,TRBV25-1,TRBJ1-6,NA,NA
TGTGCCAGAACAGGGAATTCAACTAGCGGGGGGGCGTATGAGCAGTTCTTC,CARTGNSTSGGAYEQFF,TRBV2,TRBJ2-1,TRBD2,once
TGTGCCAGCAGCAAATGGGGGTCGGACTACGAGCAGTACTTC,CASSKWGSDYEQYF,TRBV11-1,TRBJ2-7,NA,NA
TGCGCCAGCAGCCAAGGAGTGAACGGGGCCTACGAGCAGTACTTC,CASSQGVNGAYEQYF,TRBV4-1,TRBJ2-7,NA,few